The rows below give T cell receptor beta chains drawn from one sample of a study of cytomegalovirus exposure and HLA in healthy donors. Only in-frame clones appear in the TCRdb table, and some are missing; sequencing was by immunoSEQ multiplex PCR. Here the sample spans roughly 60,000 clones, about 95% being singletons. Sequences were obtained from PBMCs. These receptors came from a man between 18 and 35 years old in good health and CMV-seronegative. Each CDR3 is given with its conserved first and last residue. A D gene is named only where the DNA matches it firmly. Expanded clones get a size class; other rows say once, few or many, or leave the size out.

j_gene,d_gene,v_gene,abundance,CDR3aa,CDR3nt
TRBJ2-1,TRBD2,TRBV9,NA,CASSTTSGNTYNEQFF,TGTGCCAGCAGCACGACTAGCGGGAATACCTACAATGAGCAGTTCTTC
TRBJ1-5,NA,TRBV7-2,NA,CASSLKAGPQPQHF,TGTGCCAGCAGCTTAAAGGCAGGGCCTCAGCCCCAGCATTTT
TRBJ2-2,TRBD2,TRBV5-1,NA,CASSLGGTSGPTGELFF,TGCGCCAGCAGCTTGGGGGGGACTAGCGGTCCCACCGGGGAGCTGTTTTTT
TRBJ2-5,NA,TRBV5-1,NA,CASSLDEGRQETQYF,TGCGCCAGCAGCCTGGATGAGGGCAGACAAGAGACCCAGTACTTC
TRBJ1-4,NA,TRBV11-2,NA,CASSLFSGKDEKLFF,TGTGCCAGCAGCTTATTCTCCGGGAAGGATGAAAAACTGTTTTTT
TRBJ2-2,TRBD1,TRBV6-5,NA,CASSYGQGNTGELFF,TGTGCCAGCAGTTACGGACAGGGGAACACCGGGGAGCTGTTTTTT
TRBJ1-4,NA,TRBV7-2,NA,CASSSRGGMREKLFF,TGTGCCAGCAGCTCAAGGGGAGGAATGCGCGAAAAACTGTTTTTT
TRBJ2-1,NA,TRBV11-2,NA,CASSLPGNEQFF,TGTGCCAGCAGCCTCCCAGGAAATGAGCAGTTCTTC
TRBJ2-5,TRBD2,TRBV30,NA,CAWQPGLAGAETQYF,TGTGCCTGGCAACCGGGACTAGCGGGAGCAGAGACCCAGTACTTC
TRBJ1-1,TRBD1,TRBV5-1,NA,CASSTRQGASTEAFF,TGCGCCAGCAGCACCAGACAGGGGGCGAGCACTGAAGCTTTCTTT
TRBJ1-5,NA,TRBV28,NA,CASRGGSNQPQHF,TGTGCCAGCAGAGGGGGAAGCAATCAGCCCCAGCATTTT
TRBJ2-7,TRBD2,TRBV2,NA,CATTGTSYSYEQYF,TGTGCCACAACTGGGACTAGTTACTCCTACGAGCAGTACTTC
TRBJ1-1,TRBD1,TRBV7-9,NA,CASSLALTGGMDTEAFF,TGTGCCAGCAGCTTAGCGCTGACAGGGGGCATGGACACTGAAGCTTTCTTT
TRBJ1-2,NA,TRBV19,NA,CASSMGQVLNYGYTF,TGTGCCAGTAGTATGGGGCAGGTATTGAACTATGGCTACACCTTC
TRBJ2-3,TRBD2,TRBV29-1,NA,CSVEDRGLAGGPGDTQYF,TGCAGCGTTGAAGATCGGGGTCTAGCGGGAGGGCCAGGGGATACGCAGTATTTT
TRBJ1-3,NA,TRBV7-2,NA,CASSSPGSGNTIYF,TGTGCCAGCAGCTCTCCGGGCTCTGGAAACACCATATATTTT
TRBJ2-1,NA,TRBV7-2,NA,CASSLASSNNHNEQFF,TGTGCCAGCAGCTTAGCGTCTAGCAATAACCACAATGAGCAGTTCTTC
TRBJ2-2,NA,TRBV2,NA,CASSETRVTGELFF,TGTGCCAGCAGCGAGACCAGGGTCACCGGGGAGCTGTTTTTT
TRBJ1-3,NA,TRBV19,NA,CASTRDTPGNTIYF,TGTGCCAGTACCCGAGACACACCTGGAAACACCATATATTTT
TRBJ2-5,TRBD2,TRBV19,NA,CASNDRDGGETQYF,TGTGCCAGTAACGACAGAGACGGGGGGGAGACCCAGTACTTC
TRBJ2-7,TRBD2,TRBV10-3,NA,CAIRLAGEVEGEQYF,TGTGCCATCAGGCTAGCGGGAGAGGTTGAGGGCGAGCAGTACTTC
TRBJ2-7,NA,TRBV10-1,NA,CASSEGGPPYEQYF,TGCGCCAGCAGTGAGGGAGGCCCACCCTACGAGCAGTACTTC
TRBJ2-2,NA,TRBV7-2,NA,CASSSGQFDGELFF,TGTGCCAGCAGCTCTGGACAGTTTGACGGGGAGCTGTTTTTT
TRBJ2-7,TRBD2,TRBV6-1,NA,CASHRGGGLPYEQYF,TGTGCCAGCCACCGCGGGGGGGGGCTCCCCTACGAGCAGTACTTC
TRBJ2-7,NA,TRBV9,NA,CASSVAQGDGHEQYF,TGTGCCAGCAGCGTAGCTCAAGGGGATGGACACGAGCAGTACTTC
TRBJ2-1,TRBD1,TRBV25-1,NA,CASSETRGFSYNEQFF,TGTGCCAGCAGTGAAACCAGGGGGTTTTCTTACAATGAGCAGTTCTTC
TRBJ2-1,TRBD2,TRBV2,NA,CASRGLAGFNEQFF,TGTGCCAGCAGGGGACTAGCGGGATTCAATGAACAGTTCTTC
TRBJ2-7,TRBD2,TRBV28,NA,CASSGLAGGPYEQYF,TGTGCCAGCAGCGGACTAGCGGGAGGTCCCTACGAGCAGTACTTC
TRBJ2-5,NA,TRBV5-4,NA,CASSEGPLKETQYF,TGTGCCAGCAGCGAGGGCCCCTTAAAAGAGACCCAGTACTTC
TRBJ1-5,NA,TRBV7-9,NA,CASSRGGPQHF,TGTGCCAGCAGCCGAGGAGGGCCCCAGCATTTT
TRBJ2-7,NA,TRBV2,NA,CASSDILPTSLEQYF,TGTGCCAGCAGTGACATACTGCCGACTAGTCTCGAGCAGTACTTC
TRBJ1-1,NA,TRBV5-1,NA,CASSRTLNTEAFF,TGCGCCAGCAGCCGGACACTTAACACTGAAGCTTTCTTT
TRBJ1-2,NA,TRBV7-2,NA,CASSSYSRFGYTF,TGTGCCAGCAGCTCCTACTCCCGGTTTGGCTACACCTTC
TRBJ2-7,TRBD1,TRBV7-8,NA,CASSHGTGDEQYF,TGTGCCAGCAGCCACGGGACAGGGGACGAGCAGTACTTC
TRBJ1-2,NA,TRBV6-1,NA,CASKEGGGNYGYTF,TGTGCCAGCAAAGAAGGTGGAGGTAACTATGGCTACACCTTC
TRBJ1-4,TRBD1,TRBV30,NA,CASQGEFNEKLFF,TGTGCCTCCCAGGGGGAGTTTAATGAAAAACTGTTTTTT
TRBJ2-3,NA,TRBV7-2,NA,CASSSLSGGSTDTQYF,TGTGCCAGCAGCTCATTATCTGGCGGGAGCACAGATACGCAGTATTTT
TRBJ1-1,NA,TRBV5-8,NA,CASSFQKAFF,TGTGCCAGCAGCTTTCAGAAAGCTTTCTTT
TRBJ2-7,NA,TRBV5-5,NA,CASSPRVQGQYEQYF,TGTGCCAGCAGCCCCCGCGTGCAAGGACAATACGAGCAGTACTTC
TRBJ2-6,NA,TRBV7-2,NA,CASSLEGTGANVLTF,TGTGCCAGCAGCTTGGAGGGAACAGGGGCCAACGTCCTGACTTTC
TRBJ2-1,TRBD1,TRBV2,NA,CASSGDRIPGNEQFF,TGTGCCAGCAGTGGGGACAGGATTCCTGGGAATGAGCAGTTCTTC
TRBJ1-5,NA,TRBV27,once,CASSHNAGSSQPQHF,TGTGCCAGCAGTCACAACGCGGGGAGTAGTCAGCCCCAGCATTTT
TRBJ2-7,NA,TRBV13,few,CASSSGLREREQYF,TGTGCCAGCAGCTCCGGACTGCGAGAGAGAGAGCAGTACTTC
TRBJ1-1,TRBD1,TRBV28,NA,CASSHGQGGAFF,TGTGCCAGCAGCCACGGACAGGGCGGGGCTTTCTTT
TRBJ2-5,TRBD1,TRBV5-8,NA,CASSLGDRDQETQYF,TGTGCCAGCAGCTTGGGTGACAGGGATCAAGAGACCCAGTACTTC
TRBJ2-6,NA,TRBV12-5,NA,CASGSGANVLTF,TGTGCTAGTGGCTCCGGGGCCAACGTCCTGACTTTC
TRBJ2-3,TRBD2,TRBV10-3,NA,CAVLAGGPTDTQYF,TGTGCCGTCCTAGCGGGAGGGCCGACAGATACGCAGTATTTT
TRBJ2-3,TRBD2,TRBV5-1,NA,CASSLASGRTRPTDTQYF,TGCGCCAGCAGCTTGGCCAGCGGGAGGACCCGACCCACAGATACGCAGTATTTT
TRBJ2-5,NA,TRBV7-8,NA,CASNPQRLQETQYF,TGTGCCAGCAACCCCCAGCGACTTCAAGAGACCCAGTACTTC
TRBJ2-7,NA,TRBV5-4,NA,CASSQRGRAYEQYF,TGTGCCAGCAGCCAAAGGGGCAGGGCCTACGAGCAGTACTTC
TRBJ1-3,TRBD1,TRBV11-2,NA,CASSFTGGEPTIYF,TGTGCCAGCAGTTTTACAGGGGGGGAACCCACCATATATTTT
TRBJ2-7,NA,TRBV9,few,CASSEGERDLMGYEQYF,TGTGCCAGCAGCGAGGGGGAGCGGGACCTGATGGGGTACGAGCAGTACTTC
TRBJ2-2,NA,TRBV5-5,NA,CASSFEGFNTGELFF,TGTGCCAGCAGCTTTGAGGGTTTCAACACCGGGGAGCTGTTTTTT